The sample holds many counts of the clone carrying this T cell receptor (beta chain). These data come from a study of T cells in Graves' hyperthyroidism and ophthalmopathy. Amplified regions were TCR beta CDR3 sequences from RNA transcripts. When the TCR CDR3 underwent first-round RT-PCR, the HTBI primer set was used. A single record per CDR3 protein comes from TCRdb applying MiXCR to the multiplex PCR reads. The repertoire holds about 600,000 distinct CDR3 sequences, with 14% as singletons. Germline V gene lookup returns CDR1 DFQATT and CDR2 SNEGSKA (reference sequence). CDR3 length: 14 amino acids. The chain carries TRBV20-1 and TRBJ2-1; D may correspond to TRBD1 or TRBD2 (6 bases each). This clonotype was sampled from a woman aged 45-65 years with Graves' ophthalmopathy. The sequenced sample consisted of blood. The CDR3 sequence: CRVGGIGSYNEQFF. The CDR3 DNA reads TGCAGGGTAGGGGGGATTGGCTCCTACAATGAGCAGTTCTTC.